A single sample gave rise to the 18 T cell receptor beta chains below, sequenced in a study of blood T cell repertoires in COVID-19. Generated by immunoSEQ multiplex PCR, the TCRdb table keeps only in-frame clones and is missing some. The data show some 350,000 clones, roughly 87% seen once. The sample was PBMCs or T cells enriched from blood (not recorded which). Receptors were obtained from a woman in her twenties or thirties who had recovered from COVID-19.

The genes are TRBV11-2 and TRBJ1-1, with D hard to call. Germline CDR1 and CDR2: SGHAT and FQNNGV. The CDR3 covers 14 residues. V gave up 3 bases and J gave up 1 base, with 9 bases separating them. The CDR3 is CASSFAGSNTEAFF. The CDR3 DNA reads TGTGCCAGCAGCTTTGCGGGATCGAACACTGAAGCTTTCTTT.

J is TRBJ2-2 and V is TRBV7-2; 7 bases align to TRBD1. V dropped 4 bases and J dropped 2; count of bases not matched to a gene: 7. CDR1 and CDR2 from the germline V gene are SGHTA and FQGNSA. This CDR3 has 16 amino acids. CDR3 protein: CASSSPDRTNTGELFF. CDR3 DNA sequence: TGTGCCAGCAGCTCACCGGACAGGACTAACACCGGGGAGCTGTTTTTT.

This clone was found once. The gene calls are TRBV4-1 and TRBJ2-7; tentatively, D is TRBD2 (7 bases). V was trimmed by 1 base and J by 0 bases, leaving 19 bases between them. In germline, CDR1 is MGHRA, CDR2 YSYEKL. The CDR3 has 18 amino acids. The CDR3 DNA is TGCGCCAGCAGCCAAGCCCCTCGGGGGGCGAAGAGCTCCTACGAGCAGTACTTC. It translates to CASSQAPRGAKSSYEQYF.

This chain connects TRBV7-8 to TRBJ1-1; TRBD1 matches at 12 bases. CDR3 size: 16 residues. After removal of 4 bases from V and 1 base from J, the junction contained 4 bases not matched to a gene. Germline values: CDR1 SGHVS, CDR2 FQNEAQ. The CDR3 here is CASSWGQGAANTEAFF. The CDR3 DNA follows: TGTGCCAGCAGCTGGGGACAGGGGGCGGCGAACACTGAAGCTTTCTTT.

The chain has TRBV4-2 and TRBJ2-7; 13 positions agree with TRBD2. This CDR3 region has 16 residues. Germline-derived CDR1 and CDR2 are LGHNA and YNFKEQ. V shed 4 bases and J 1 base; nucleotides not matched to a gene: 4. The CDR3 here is CASSPRLAGGSYEQYF. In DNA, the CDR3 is TGTGCCAGCAGCCCTCGACTAGCGGGAGGATCCTACGAGCAGTACTTC.

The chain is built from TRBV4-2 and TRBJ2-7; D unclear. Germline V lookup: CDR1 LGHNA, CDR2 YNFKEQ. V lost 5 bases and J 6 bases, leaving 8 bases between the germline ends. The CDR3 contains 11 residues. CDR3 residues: CASSSSGEQYF. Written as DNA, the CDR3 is TGTGCCAGCAGCTCGTCGGGCGAGCAGTACTTC.

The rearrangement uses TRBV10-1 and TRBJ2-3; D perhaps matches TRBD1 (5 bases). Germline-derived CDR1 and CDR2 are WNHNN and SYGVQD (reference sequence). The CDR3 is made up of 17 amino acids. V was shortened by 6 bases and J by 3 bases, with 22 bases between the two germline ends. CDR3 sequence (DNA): TGCGCCAGCAGCAACATCAGGGTGATTGAGATAACAGATACGCAGTATTTT. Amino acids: CASSNIRVIEITDTQYF.

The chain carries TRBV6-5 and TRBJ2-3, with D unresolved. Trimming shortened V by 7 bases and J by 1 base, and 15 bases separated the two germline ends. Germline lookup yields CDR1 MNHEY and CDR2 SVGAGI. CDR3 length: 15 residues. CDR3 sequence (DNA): TGTGCCAGCACGCACCGACTTGAGGGCACAGATACGCAGTATTTT. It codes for CASTHRLEGTDTQYF.

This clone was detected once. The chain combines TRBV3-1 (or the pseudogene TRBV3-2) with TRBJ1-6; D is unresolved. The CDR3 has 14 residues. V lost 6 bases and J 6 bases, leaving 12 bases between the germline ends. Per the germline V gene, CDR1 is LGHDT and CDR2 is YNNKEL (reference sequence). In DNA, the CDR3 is TGTGCCAGCAGTCCTCCGGGGTCTAATTCACCCCTCCACTTT. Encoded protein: CASSPPGSNSPLHF.

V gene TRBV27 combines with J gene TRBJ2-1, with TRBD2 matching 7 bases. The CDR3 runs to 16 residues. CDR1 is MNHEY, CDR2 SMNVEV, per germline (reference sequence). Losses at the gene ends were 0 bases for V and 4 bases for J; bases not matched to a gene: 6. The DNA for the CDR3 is TGTGCCAGCAGTTTATCCGCGGCTAGCGGTTACAATGAGCAGTTCTTC. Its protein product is CASSLSAASGYNEQFF.

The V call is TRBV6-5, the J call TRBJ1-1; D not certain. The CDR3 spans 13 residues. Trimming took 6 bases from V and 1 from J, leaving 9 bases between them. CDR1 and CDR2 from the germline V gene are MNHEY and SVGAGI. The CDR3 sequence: CASSSPWNTEAFF. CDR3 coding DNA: TGTGCCAGCAGCTCTCCGTGGAACACTGAAGCTTTCTTT.

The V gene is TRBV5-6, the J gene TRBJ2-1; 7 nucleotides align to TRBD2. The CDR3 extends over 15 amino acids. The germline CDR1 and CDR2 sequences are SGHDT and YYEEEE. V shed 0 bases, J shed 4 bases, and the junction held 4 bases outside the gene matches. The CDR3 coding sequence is TGTGCCAGCAGCTTGGGCGGGAGTGGGTACAATGAGCAGTTCTTC. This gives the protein CASSLGGSGYNEQFF. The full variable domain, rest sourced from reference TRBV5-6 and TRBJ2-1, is DAGVTQSPTHLIKTRGQQVTLRCSPKSGHDTVSWYQQALGQGPQFIFQYYEEEERQRGNFPDRFSGHQFPNYSSELNVNALLLGDSALYLCASSLGGSGYNEQFFGPGTRLTVL.

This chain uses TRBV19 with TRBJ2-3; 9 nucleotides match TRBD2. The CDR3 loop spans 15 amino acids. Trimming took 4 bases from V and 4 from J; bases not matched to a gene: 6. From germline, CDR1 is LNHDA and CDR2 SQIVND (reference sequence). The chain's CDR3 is CASSTFSGSSDTQYF. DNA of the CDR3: TGTGCCAGTAGTACTTTTAGCGGGAGCTCAGATACGCAGTATTTT.

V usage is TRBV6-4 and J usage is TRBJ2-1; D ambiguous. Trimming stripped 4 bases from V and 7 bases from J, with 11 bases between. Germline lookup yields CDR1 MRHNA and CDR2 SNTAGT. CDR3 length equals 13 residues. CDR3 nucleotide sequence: TGTGCCAGCAGTGGTTCACCCGGGAATGAGCAGTTCTTC. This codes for CASSGSPGNEQFF.

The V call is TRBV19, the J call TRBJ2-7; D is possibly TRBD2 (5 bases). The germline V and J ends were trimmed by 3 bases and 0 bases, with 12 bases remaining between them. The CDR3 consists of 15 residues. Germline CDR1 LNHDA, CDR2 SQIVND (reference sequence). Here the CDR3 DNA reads TGTGCCAGTAGTATTTCCCCTGGGAGCTCCTACGAGCAGTACTTC. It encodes CASSISPGSSYEQYF.

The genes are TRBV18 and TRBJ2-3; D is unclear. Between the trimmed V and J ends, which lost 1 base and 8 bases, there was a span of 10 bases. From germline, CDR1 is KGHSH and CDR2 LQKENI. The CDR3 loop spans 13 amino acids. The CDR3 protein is CASSPLSSVTQYF. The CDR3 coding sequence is TGTGCCAGCTCACCACTCTCCAGCGTTACGCAGTATTTT. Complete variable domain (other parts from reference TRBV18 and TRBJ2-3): NAGVMQNPRHLVRRRGQEARLRCSPMKGHSHVYWYRQLPEEGLKFMVYLQKENIIDESGMPKERFSAEFPKEGPSILRIQQVVRGDSAAYFCASSPLSSVTQYFGPGTRLTVL.

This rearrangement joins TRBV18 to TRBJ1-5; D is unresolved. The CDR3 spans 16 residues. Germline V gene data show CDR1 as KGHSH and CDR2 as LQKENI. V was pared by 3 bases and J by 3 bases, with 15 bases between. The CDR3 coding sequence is TGTGCCAGCTCACCGGGCACGGGGTCCCTCAATCAGCCCCAGCATTTT. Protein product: CASSPGTGSLNQPQHF. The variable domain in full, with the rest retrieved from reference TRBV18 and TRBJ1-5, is NAGVMQNPRHLVRRRGQEARLRCSPMKGHSHVYWYRQLPEEGLKFMVYLQKENIIDESGMPKERFSAEFPKEGPSILRIQQVVRGDSAAYFCASSPGTGSLNQPQHFGDGTRLSIL.

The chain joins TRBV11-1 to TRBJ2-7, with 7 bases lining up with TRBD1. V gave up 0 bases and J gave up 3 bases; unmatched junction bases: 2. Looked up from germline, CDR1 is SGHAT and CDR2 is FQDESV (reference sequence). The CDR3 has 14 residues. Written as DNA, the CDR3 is TGTGCCAGCAGCTTAGCGAGGGACAGCTACGAGCAGTACTTC. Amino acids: CASSLARDSYEQYF.